The 31 T cell receptor beta chains below come from one sample, sequenced in a study of vaccination and CD4 T cells after COVID-19. Treatment: roughly 11-day PBMC culture with coronavirus spike peptide pools or control peptides (ViraFEST assay). The Oncomine TCR Beta short-read assay sequenced DNA from cultured CD4+ T cells. TCRdb re-called the PCR reads through MiXCR, storing one row per CDR3 protein. The data show tens of thousands of distinct CDR3 sequences, around half seen once. These receptors' antigens are unknown. Sequencing was performed on CD4+ T cells from blood, cultured in vitro. Receptors originate from a human donor who had recovered from COVID-19.

V and J are TRBV14 and TRBJ2-7, with 11 positions matching TRBD2. CDR1 is SGHDN, CDR2 FVKESK, per germline. The CDR3 spans 15 residues. V was clipped by 4 bases and J by 4 bases; unmatched bases: 6. The CDR3 coding sequence is TGTGCCAGCAGCCCGCTTAGCGGGAGGGCGTACGAGCAGTACTTC. This encodes CASSPLSGRAYEQYF.

The chain has TRBV19 and TRBJ1-2; the match to TRBD1 covers 8 bases. CDR1 and CDR2 (germline): LNHDA, SQIVND (reference sequence). CDR3 length equals 16 residues. V was clipped by 4 bases and J by 4 bases; unmatched bases: 11. The CDR3 reads CASSNGYLGQAYGYTF. The DNA of the CDR3 is TGTGCCAGTAGTAATGGGTACTTGGGACAGGCCTATGGCTACACCTTC.

The rearrangement joins TRBV11-3 to TRBJ1-1; 9 nucleotides match TRBD1. Germline loops: CDR1 SGHNT, CDR2 YENEEA. The CDR3 contains 18 residues. V shed 1 base and J 2 bases; nucleotides not matched to a gene: 11. CDR3 in DNA: TGTGCCAGCAGCTTAGTATGGGGGACAGGGATAGTAAACACTGAAGCTTTCTTT. Amino acids: CASSLVWGTGIVNTEAFF.

This clonotype appeared a few times. CDR3 coding DNA: TGCAGTGCTTGGACAGGGCTCGACACCTTC. Translated: CSAWTGLDTF. The chain links TRBV20-1 to TRBJ1-2; 8 positions match TRBD1. CDR1 DFQATT and CDR2 SNEGSKA come from the germline V gene (reference sequence). After removal of 5 bases from V and 12 bases from J, the junction contained 5 bases not matched to a gene. This CDR3 region has 10 residues.

This clonotype was seen more than once but under ten times. CDR3 in amino acids: CAIRESVIGGSPLHF. In DNA, the CDR3 is TGTGCCATCAGGGAAAGTGTAATAGGGGGTTCACCCCTCCACTTT. The chain uses TRBV10-3 and TRBJ1-6; maybe TRBD1 (6 bases). This CDR3 contains 15 residues. Germline V CDR1 and CDR2: ENHRY, SYGVKD. The V and J ends lost 6 bases and 9 bases respectively, with 18 bases between them.

The table lists this clonotype with a few counts. V gene TRBV6-1 combines with J gene TRBJ2-7, with D perhaps assigned TRBD1 or TRBD2 (6 bases each). V was cut by 2 bases and J by 5 bases, with 16 bases left in between. The CDR3 spans 15 residues. Germline V gives CDR1 MNHNS, CDR2 SASEGT. The CDR3 loop is CASSEPGAISHEQYF. The CDR3 nucleotides read TGTGCCAGCAGTGAACCGGGGGCGATATCCCACGAGCAGTACTTC.

The rearrangement uses TRBV15 and TRBJ1-2; the match to TRBD1 covers 8 bases. This CDR3 comprises 15 residues. Unmatched junction bases numbered 9, after V lost 6 bases and J lost 3 bases. Looked up from germline, CDR1 is LNHNV and CDR2 is YYDKDF (reference sequence). Here the CDR3 DNA reads TGTGCCACCAGTTCACAGGGGGTCGGACACTATGGCTACACCTTC. The encoded protein is CATSSQGVGHYGYTF.

V is TRBV7-2 and J is TRBJ2-7; D is ambiguous. Per germline, CDR1 SGHTA and CDR2 FQGNSA. V gave up 2 bases and J gave up 2 bases, with 7 bases separating them. The CDR3 totals 13 residues. The CDR3 DNA sequence: TGTGCCAGCAGCTTAAAGTTGGCCTACGAGCAGTACTTC. Translated, it gives CASSLKLAYEQYF. The entire variable domain, with the rest obtained from reference TRBV7-2 and TRBJ2-7, is as follows: GAGVSQSPSNKVTEKGKDVELRCDPISGHTALYWYRQSLGQGLEFLIYFQGNSAPDKSGLPSDRFSAERTGGSVSTLTIQRTQQEDSAVYLCASSLKLAYEQYFGPGTRLTVT.

This clonotype was counted between two and nine times. J is TRBJ1-2 and V is TRBV7-8, with 7 bases lining up with TRBD1. This CDR3 comprises 15 residues. CDR1 SGHVS and CDR2 FQNEAQ come from the germline V gene. Losses at the gene ends were 5 bases for V and 2 bases for J; bases not matched to a gene: 8. CDR3 sequence reads: CASSIRQGPNYGYTF. The CDR3 coding sequence is TGTGCCAGCAGCATCCGACAGGGCCCAAACTATGGCTACACCTTC.

This chain uses TRBV30 with TRBJ1-1, with D possibly TRBD1 on 5 matching bases. The length of the CDR3 is 12 residues. The V gene's germline CDR1 is GTSNPN and CDR2 SVGIG (reference sequence). V gave up 2 bases and J gave up 11 bases, with 15 bases separating them. DNA of the CDR3: TGTGCCTGGAGTAGTGGACAAGGGCGCGCTTTCTTT. It yields the protein CAWSSGQGRAFF.

As DNA, the CDR3 is TGTGCCAGCAGTTTAGGGGCCCGGAGGCAGCCCCAGCATTTT. It translates to CASSLGARRQPQHF. The genes are TRBV6-2 or TRBV6-3 and TRBJ1-5, with a possible D match to TRBD1 (5 bases). The CDR3 contains 14 residues. Germline V CDR1 and CDR2: MNHEY, SVGEGT. V was cut by 4 bases and J by 7 bases, with 14 bases left in between.

The gene calls are TRBV7-3 and TRBJ2-1; a possible D gene is TRBD2 (5 bases). There are 15 residues in the CDR3. Germline CDR1 reads SGHTA; CDR2 reads FQGTGA. V lost 5 bases, J lost 0 bases, and 11 bases lay in between. CDR3 DNA: TGTGCCAGCAGCCAAAGACGGGACTCCTACAATGAGCAGTTCTTC. Its translation is CASSQRRDSYNEQFF.

This clonotype has a handful of counts. This chain uses TRBV6-5 with TRBJ2-3, with D perhaps TRBD2 (5 bases). V was clipped by 0 bases and J by 6 bases, with 16 bases between them. This CDR3 comprises 16 residues. Germline CDR1 is MNHEY and CDR2 is SVGAGI. CDR3 region: CASSYSGSEQGDTQYF. CDR3 nucleotides: TGTGCCAGCAGTTACTCAGGGAGCGAGCAAGGGGATACGCAGTATTTT.

The J gene is TRBJ2-7, the V gene TRBV6-5, with D perhaps matching TRBD2 (6 bases). Germline V gives CDR1 MNHEY, CDR2 SVGAGI. The CDR3 has 14 amino acids. V dropped 2 bases and J dropped 10 bases, with 18 bases sitting between them. This chain's CDR3 is CASSYTGDWEEQYF. The CDR3, as DNA: TGTGCCAGCAGTTACACTGGGGACTGGGAGGAACAGTACTTC.

The rearrangement links TRBV15 to TRBJ1-1, with 10 bases identical to TRBD1. J lost 1 base, V lost 4 bases, and 3 bases had no gene match. CDR1 and CDR2 (germline): LNHNV, YYDKDF (reference sequence). The CDR3 spans 15 residues. CDR3 in amino acids: CATSKGTGANTEAFF. DNA for the CDR3: TGTGCCACCAGCAAAGGGACAGGGGCGAACACTGAAGCTTTCTTT.

In its sample, this clonotype was seen a few times. This rearrangement joins TRBV20-1 to TRBJ2-5, with 15 bases lining up with TRBD2. V shed 6 bases and J 3 bases; nucleotides not matched to a gene: 5. CDR3 length: 15 amino acids. Germline CDR1 and CDR2: DFQATT and SNEGSKA (reference sequence). For the CDR3, the DNA is TGCAGTGCCCGGACTAGCGGGAGGGCCGAAGAGACCCAGTACTTC. Protein: CSARTSGRAEETQYF.

This clonotype was seen only a few times. The genes are TRBV20-1 and TRBJ1-2; D remains ambiguous. CDR1 and CDR2 from the germline V gene are DFQATT and SNEGSKA (reference sequence). The CDR3 is 15 amino acids. Trimming pared 5 bases from V and 1 base from J, leaving 17 bases between. CDR3 in amino acids: CSAYGEGPHNYGYTF. CDR3 sequence (DNA): TGCAGTGCTTATGGGGAAGGTCCCCATAACTATGGCTACACCTTC.

This sequence joins TRBV20-1 and TRBJ1-2, with TRBD1 matching over 8 bases. The CDR3 sequence is 13 residues long. CDR1 is DFQATT and CDR2 is SNEGSKA in the germline V gene (reference sequence). The V gene end was trimmed by 4 bases and the J gene end by 5 bases; junction bases not matched to a gene: 6. The CDR3: CSANQGAGYGYTF. The CDR3 DNA reads as TGCAGTGCTAATCAGGGGGCGGGGTATGGCTACACCTTC.

The gene calls are TRBV27 and TRBJ2-7; 7 bases match TRBD1. V lost 8 bases and J lost 3; bases outside the gene matches: 4. Looked up from germline, CDR1 is MNHEY and CDR2 is SMNVEV (reference sequence). The CDR3 extends over 12 amino acids. DNA of the CDR3: TGTGCCAGCCGGACAGGATTCTACGAGCAGTACTTC. Residues: CASRTGFYEQYF.

This chain links TRBV2 with TRBJ2-5; no clear D. V dropped 2 bases and J dropped 5 bases, with 27 bases sitting between them. There are 19 residues in the CDR3. The germline V gene encodes CDR1 SNHLY and CDR2 FYNNEI. The CDR3 nucleotides are TGTGCCAGCAGTGAACCCCCCCGGTTCCAAAGTGGGCGCTCGGAGACCCAGTACTTC. This sequence encodes CASSEPPRFQSGRSETQYF.

The rearrangement joins TRBV28 to TRBJ1-6, with TRBD1 matching over 8 bases. Germline CDR1 and CDR2: MDHEN and SYDVKM. The CDR3 spans 15 residues. Losses at the gene ends were 6 bases for V and 8 bases for J; bases not matched to a gene: 9. CDR3 coding DNA: TGTGCCAGCAGCCCTGGCGACAGGGGAGATTCACCCCTCCACTTT. This encodes CASSPGDRGDSPLHF. The full variable domain, in which reference TRBV28 and TRBJ1-6 provide the parts outside the CDR3, is DVKVTQSSRYLVKRTGEKVFLECVQDMDHENMFWYRQDPGLGLRLIYFSYDVKMKEKGDIPEGYSVSREKKERFSLILESASTNQTSMYLCASSPGDRGDSPLHFGNGTRLTVT.

The chain carries TRBV6-1 and TRBJ1-5, with D hard to call. CDR1 and CDR2 (germline): MNHNS, SASEGT. Trimming removed 0 bases from V and 5 bases from J, with 17 bases in between. This CDR3 is built from 17 residues. CDR3: CASSEALPGVIDQPQHF. The CDR3 nucleotides are TGTGCCAGCAGTGAAGCCTTACCGGGTGTCATTGATCAGCCCCAGCATTTT.

The chain carries TRBV28 and TRBJ1-2; TRBD1 matches at 10 bases. The CDR3 is 15 residues long. The J segment lost 7 bases and the V segment lost 5 bases, leaving 10 bases of the junction unmatched. Germline CDR1 and CDR2: MDHEN and SYDVKM. CDR3 protein: CASSGPGTGDGGYTF. As DNA, the CDR3 is TGTGCCAGCAGTGGGCCCGGGACAGGGGATGGTGGCTACACCTTC.

This clonotype was picked up a small number of times. V gene TRBV27 combines with J gene TRBJ1-1; D may be TRBD1 (6 bases). The CDR3 extends over 16 amino acids. V lost 5 bases to trimming and J lost 4 bases, with 20 bases between them. The germline CDR1 and CDR2 sequences are MNHEY and SMNVEV (reference sequence). DNA of the CDR3: TGTGCCAGCAGTACCACCGCCGGGGGCTTTAGCACTGAAGCTTTCTTT. It specifies CASSTTAGGFSTEAFF.

This clonotype was counted between two and nine times. The V call is TRBV24-1, the J call TRBJ1-5; perhaps TRBD1 as D (5 bases). Per germline, CDR1 KGHDR and CDR2 SFDVKD. The CDR3 consists of 16 residues. V was pared by 3 bases and J by 2 bases, with 13 bases between. The CDR3 loop reads CATSDTTAFGNQPQHF. Here the CDR3 DNA reads TGTGCCACCAGTGATACGACAGCCTTCGGCAATCAGCCCCAGCATTTT.

This chain joins TRBV27 and TRBJ2-1, with D unclear. CDR1 MNHEY and CDR2 SMNVEV come from the germline V gene (reference sequence). Trimming shortened V by 5 bases and J by 4 bases, and 15 bases separated the two germline ends. The CDR3 has 15 residues. The CDR3 DNA sequence: TGTGCCAGCAGTCTCCGTCCTAGTTCTTACAATGAGCAGTTCTTC. Its protein is CASSLRPSSYNEQFF.

The chain has TRBV12-3 or TRBV12-4 and TRBJ2-5, with D perhaps being TRBD1 or TRBD2 (6 bases each). This CDR3 is built from 14 residues. Between the trimmed V and J ends, which lost 4 bases and 4 bases, there was a span of 13 bases. CDR3 DNA: TGTGCCAGCAGTTCCCGAGGGGGGCGAGAGACCCAGTACTTC. It specifies CASSSRGGRETQYF.

This chain connects TRBV20-1 to TRBJ1-3, with no clear D. The V gene's germline CDR1 is DFQATT and CDR2 SNEGSKA (reference sequence). V lost 0 bases and J lost 0, with 18 bases in between. This CDR3 has 18 residues. DNA of the CDR3: TGCAGTGCTAGAGATCCTAGTGCAGGCGGATACTCTGGAAACACCATATATTTT. This sequence encodes CSARDPSAGGYSGNTIYF.

The table lists this clonotype with a few counts. The chain uses TRBV27 and TRBJ1-1; weak D call: TRBD1 (5 bases). The CDR3 length is 14 residues. CDR1 MNHEY and CDR2 SMNVEV come from the germline V gene (reference sequence). V lost 2 bases, J lost 1 base, and 8 bases lay in between. DNA for the CDR3: TGTGCCAGCAGTTTAGGGACGGGGAACACTGAAGCTTTCTTT. It is translated as CASSLGTGNTEAFF.

This sequence joins TRBV7-6 and TRBJ2-7; 9 bases align to TRBD1. V shed 5 bases and J 6 bases; nucleotides not matched to a gene: 8. CDR3 size: 14 residues. Germline CDR1 and CDR2: SGHVS and FNYEAQ. CDR3 coding DNA: TGTGCCAGCAGCCCCTGGACAGGGGCGGGCGAGCAGTACTTC. This codes for CASSPWTGAGEQYF.

The chain carries TRBV19 and TRBJ1-6, with TRBD1 matching 8 bases. This CDR3 is 15 amino acids long. The germline V gene encodes CDR1 LNHDA and CDR2 SQIVND (reference sequence). J gave up 9 bases and V 4 bases, and 8 bases lay outside the gene matches. The CDR3 is CASSNGQGISSPLHF. DNA of the CDR3: TGTGCCAGTAGTAACGGACAGGGTATCAGTTCACCCCTCCACTTT.